The clone carrying this TCR beta chain was recorded at least ten times. Its target is not known. The entry originates in a study of spatial heterogeneity in lung cancer. Study findings and constraints: In tumors, expanded intratumoral alpha and beta TCR counts tracked mutation counts.

Every cDNA TCR molecule received its own unique molecular identifier. TCRdb independently ran MiXCR on the 5' RACE reads; one entry per CDR3 protein. The sample holds about 13,000 distinct CDR3 sequences, approximately 3% seen once. Time point given: sample taken at primary tumor resection. Samples were obtained from about 75 donors, all untreated early-stage non-small cell lung cancer patients. The CDR3 runs to 14 residues. Per the germline V gene, CDR1 is SGHTA and CDR2 is FQGNSA. J lost 7 bases, V lost 4 bases, and 8 bases had no gene match. The starting material was lung tumor tissue, obtained at surgery. The genes are TRBV7-2 and TRBJ2-5; 8 bases fit TRBD1. The origin of this receptor is a male donor with early-stage non-small cell lung cancer. The CDR3 region has the DNA TGTGCCAGCAGCTCCCAGACAGGGACAGGGACCCAGTACTTC. Translated: CASSSQTGTGTQYF.